The 23 T cell receptor beta chains below were found in one sample sequenced in a study of blood T cell repertoires in COVID-19 (dated by TCRdb to about 2020). The protocol used for the library was the immunoSEQ multiplex PCR assay. TCRdb took over this immuneACCESS table, retaining in-frame rearrangements with V and J assigned. Such tables are incomplete; in checked studies, under half of the missing clones stem from an unresolved V gene, and the remainder is unexplained. The sample has around 30,000 clones on record, 88% of them singletons. The top ten clonotypes cover approximately 15% of the sample. Sequenced sample: peripheral blood. Receptor source: a human donor with active COVID-19. The donor label of this sample is uncertain.

The CDR3, as DNA: TGTGCCAGCAGCTTAGCGGGCCCCCTTGTCGGGGATCAGCCCCAGCATTTT. Translating it yields CASSLAGPLVGDQPQHF. This chain connects TRBV7-8 to TRBJ1-5, with D unclear. CDR3 size: 17 residues. CDR1 is SGHVS, CDR2 FQNEAQ, per germline. The V end lost 0 bases, the J end lost 5 bases, and 17 bases lay between the germline ends.

This sequence joins TRBV7-2 and TRBJ2-3; 7 bases are a match to TRBD2. The CDR3 has 17 amino acids. The junction had 9 bases not matched to a gene; V was cut back by 1 base and J by 2 bases. Germline lookup yields CDR1 SGHTA and CDR2 FQGNSA. As DNA, the CDR3 is TGTGCCAGCAGCTTAGAGATGGGCGGGGGACCCACAGATACGCAGTATTTT. This codes for CASSLEMGGGPTDTQYF.

V is TRBV5-1 and J is TRBJ1-2, with D possibly TRBD1 on 6 matching bases. This CDR3 is built from 15 residues. CDR1 is SGHRS, CDR2 YFSETQ, per germline. V lost 0 bases to trimming and J lost 2 bases, with 11 bases between them. The CDR3 region is CASSLGVGTNYGYTF. As DNA, the CDR3 is TGCGCCAGCAGCTTGGGGGTCGGGACAAACTATGGCTACACCTTC.

V gene TRBV4-3 combines with J gene TRBJ2-7; TRBD2 agrees at 9 bases. CDR3 size: 16 residues. Per the germline V gene, CDR1 is LGHNA and CDR2 is YSLEER. V dropped 0 bases and J dropped 3; count of bases not matched to a gene: 6. The DNA of the CDR3 is TGCGCCAGCAGCCAAGAAGTACAGCGGGGGGACTACGAGCAGTACTTC. As protein: CASSQEVQRGDYEQYF.

The chain carries TRBV5-1 and TRBJ2-3; 13 bases match TRBD2. The germline V gene has CDR1 SGHRS and CDR2 YFSETQ. The CDR3 consists of 16 residues. V trimming: 2 bases; J trimming: 7 bases; junction bases outside the gene matches: 7. CDR3 coding DNA: TGCGCCAGCAGCTTACTAGCGGGGGGGCGTCAGCATACGCAGTATTTT. Protein: CASSLLAGGRQHTQYF. The full variable domain, its missing parts supplied by reference TRBV5-1 and TRBJ2-3, is KAGVTQTPRYLIKTRGQQVTLSCSPISGHRSVSWYQQTPGQGLQFLFEYFSETQRNKGNFPGRFSGRQFSNSRSEMNVSTLELGDSALYLCASSLLAGGRQHTQYFGPGTRLTVL.

The CDR3 DNA reads TGTGCCAGCAGTTCCTCAACTCCAAAAGAGACCCAGTACTTC. This translates into CASSSSTPKETQYF. The V call is TRBV28, the J call TRBJ2-5; D is undetermined. With 4 bases removed from V and 3 bases from J, the gap between germline ends came to 12 bases. The CDR3 length is 14 residues. Germline-derived CDR1 and CDR2 are MDHEN and SYDVKM.

The gene calls are TRBV6-5 and TRBJ1-6; 10 nucleotides agree with TRBD1. CDR3 size: 15 residues. J gave up 8 bases and V 6 bases, and 7 bases lay outside the gene matches. CDR1 MNHEY and CDR2 SVGAGI come from the germline V gene. The CDR3: CASSSPTGGDSPLHF. The CDR3 region has the DNA TGTGCCAGCAGCTCCCCGACAGGGGGCGATTCACCCCTCCACTTT.

The chain links TRBV6-2 or TRBV6-3 to TRBJ2-7; D might be TRBD1 (5 bases). Trimming stripped 3 bases from V and 5 bases from J, with 11 bases between. Germline-derived CDR1 and CDR2 are MNHEY and SVGEGT. The CDR3 extends over 13 amino acids. The CDR3 reads CASSYRVQDEQYF. DNA of the CDR3: TGTGCCAGCAGTTATAGGGTACAGGACGAGCAGTACTTC.

The chain has TRBV7-2 and TRBJ2-5, with D possibly TRBD2 on 8 matching bases. The V end was cut by 8 bases, the J end by 5 bases, with 15 bases between. The germline V gene has CDR1 SGHTA and CDR2 FQGNSA. The CDR3 is 13 residues long. In nucleotides, the CDR3 is TGTGCCAGCGCGGGAGGCAGGGGGGAGACCCAGTACTTC. It translates to CASAGGRGETQYF.

This clone turned up a few times. V usage is TRBV27 and J usage is TRBJ1-2; 8 bases line up with TRBD1. Germline V gives CDR1 MNHEY, CDR2 SMNVEV (reference sequence). V lost 5 bases to trimming and J lost 4 bases; unmatched junction nucleotides: 9. The CDR3 loop spans 15 amino acids. CDR3 coding DNA: TGTGCCAGCAGTCCGGGGACAGGCAAATCCTATGGCTACACCTTC. This sequence encodes CASSPGTGKSYGYTF.

The chain combines TRBV4-3 with TRBJ1-1; a weak D match, TRBD1 (6 bases). Germline V gene sequence: CDR1 LGHNA, CDR2 YSLEER. Trimming stripped 0 bases from V and 3 bases from J, with 11 bases between. This CDR3 is built from 15 residues. The CDR3 nucleotides read TGCGCCAGCAGCCAAGATTTACAGGGTGACACTGAAGCTTTCTTT. Its protein product is CASSQDLQGDTEAFF.

The chain has TRBV18 and TRBJ2-7; TRBD2 might be the D (5 bases). Germline CDR1 reads KGHSH; CDR2 reads LQKENI. There are 14 residues in the CDR3. Trimming left V 6 bases short and J 2 bases short, with 14 bases between. In DNA, the CDR3 is TGTGCCAGCTCCCTCGGACGGGAAACCTACGAGCAGTACTTC. This sequence encodes CASSLGRETYEQYF.

The chain recombines TRBV11-2 with TRBJ2-7; D unresolved. Germline CDR1 and CDR2: SGHAT and FQNNGV. The V and J ends lost 5 bases and 3 bases respectively, with 14 bases between them. The CDR3 runs 14 residues. The CDR3 DNA reads as TGTGCCAGCAGCAGAGGTACTATTGTCTACGAGCAGTACTTC. Translation: CASSRGTIVYEQYF.

The chain is built from TRBV6-4 and TRBJ2-5; 9 nucleotides line up with TRBD2. CDR3 length: 18 amino acids. Germline CDR1 MRHNA, CDR2 SNTAGT. J was trimmed by 7 bases and V by 11 bases; bases with no gene match: 26. CDR3 sequence reads: CAAGRGVAGAKTGGTQYF. CDR3 in DNA: TGTGCCGCAGGAAGGGGAGTAGCGGGGGCCAAGACTGGGGGGACCCAGTACTTC.

The chain recombines TRBV11-2 with TRBJ1-5; D call uncertain. The CDR3 is made up of 13 amino acids. V dropped 2 bases and J dropped 6 bases, with 8 bases sitting between them. Germline V CDR1 and CDR2: SGHAT, FQNNGV. The CDR3 reads CASSLNEAQPQHF. CDR3 sequence (DNA): TGTGCCAGCAGCTTAAACGAGGCTCAGCCCCAGCATTTT.

This chain links TRBV3-1 (or the pseudogene TRBV3-2) with TRBJ2-6, with D possibly being TRBD1 (5 bases). Germline V gene sequence: CDR1 LGHDT, CDR2 YNNKEL (reference sequence). The CDR3 runs to 16 residues. Deletions cut 4 bases from V and 0 bases from J, with 10 bases between. In nucleotides, the CDR3 is TGTGCCAGCAGCCCCGGACACAACTCTGGGGCCAACGTCCTGACTTTC. It translates to CASSPGHNSGANVLTF.

The V and J genes are TRBV20-1 and TRBJ2-1, with no clear D. CDR3 length: 11 residues. From germline, CDR1 is DFQATT and CDR2 SNEGSKA (reference sequence). The V and J ends lost 1 base and 13 bases respectively, with 11 bases between them. In nucleotides, the CDR3 is TGCAGTGCTAGAGGGCTGCGAGGTCAGTTCTTC. Its protein product is CSARGLRGQFF.

The genes are TRBV5-8 and TRBJ1-2; no clear D. V dropped 3 bases and J dropped 4 bases, with 13 bases sitting between them. The germline V gene has CDR1 SGHTS and CDR2 YDEGEE. The CDR3 covers 14 residues. CDR3 nucleotide sequence: TGTGCCAGCAGCTACCTGACAAGTTTCTATGGCTACACCTTC. Translating it yields CASSYLTSFYGYTF.

This clone was found once. The chain recombines TRBV7-9 with TRBJ1-2; 7 bases fit TRBD1. Losses at the gene ends were 5 bases for V and 8 bases for J; bases not matched to a gene: 8. Germline V CDR1 and CDR2: SEHNR, FQNEAQ (reference sequence). The length of the CDR3 is 13 residues. CDR3 sequence: CASSRTGVEGYTF. The CDR3 region has the DNA TGTGCCAGCAGCCGGACAGGAGTCGAGGGCTACACCTTC.

The CDR3 coding sequence is TGCGCCAGCAGCCAGCCGGGACTAGCGGGGGGGGGCACAGATACGCAGTATTTT. Protein: CASSQPGLAGGGTDTQYF. This chain uses TRBV4-1 with TRBJ2-3; TRBD2 agrees at 16 bases. CDR1 is MGHRA, CDR2 YSYEKL, per germline. This CDR3 region has 18 residues. With V trimmed by 3 bases and J by 1 base, 4 bases remained unmatched.

The chain uses TRBV5-6 and TRBJ2-5; D perhaps matches TRBD2 (6 bases). The V end lost 1 base, the J end lost 2 bases, and 12 bases lay between the germline ends. The CDR3 totals 15 residues. Per the germline V gene, CDR1 is SGHDT and CDR2 is YYEEEE. CDR3 protein: CASSLPGTPQETQYF. CDR3 bases: TGTGCCAGCAGCTTGCCCGGGACTCCTCAAGAGACCCAGTACTTC.

V gene TRBV4-3 combines with J gene TRBJ1-3, with D perhaps matching TRBD1 (6 bases). CDR3 length equals 16 residues. The V end was cut by 0 bases, the J end by 2 bases, with 11 bases between. Germline CDR1 reads LGHNA; CDR2 reads YSLEER. CDR3 region: CASSQDQKGAGNTIYF. As DNA, the CDR3 is TGCGCCAGCAGCCAAGATCAGAAGGGGGCTGGAAACACCATATATTTT.

J is TRBJ2-7 and V is TRBV6-5; tentatively, D is TRBD2 (5 bases). The V gene's germline CDR1 is MNHEY and CDR2 SVGAGI. V lost 5 bases to trimming and J lost 11 bases, with 25 bases between them. This CDR3 spans 15 amino acids. The CDR3 DNA sequence: TGTGCCAGCAGTCCTGCCGGAGGACGCCGCCCTTTAGAGTACTTC. Translated: CASSPAGGRRPLEYF.